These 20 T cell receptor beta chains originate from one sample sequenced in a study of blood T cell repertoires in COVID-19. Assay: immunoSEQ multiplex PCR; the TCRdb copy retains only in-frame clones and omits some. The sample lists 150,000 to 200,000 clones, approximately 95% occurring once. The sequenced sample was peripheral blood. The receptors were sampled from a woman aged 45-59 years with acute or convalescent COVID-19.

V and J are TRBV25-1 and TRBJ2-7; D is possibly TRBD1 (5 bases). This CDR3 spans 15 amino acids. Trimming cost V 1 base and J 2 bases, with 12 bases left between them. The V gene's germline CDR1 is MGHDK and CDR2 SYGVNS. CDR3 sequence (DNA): TGTGCCAGCAGTGAATTTACGACAGATCCCTACGAGCAGTACTTC. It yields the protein CASSEFTTDPYEQYF.

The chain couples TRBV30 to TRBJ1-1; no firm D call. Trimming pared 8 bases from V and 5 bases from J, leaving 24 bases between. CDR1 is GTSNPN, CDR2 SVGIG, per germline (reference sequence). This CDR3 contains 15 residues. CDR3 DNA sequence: TGTGCCCGCCTCCCCTCGGGATCCCAGGAAACTGAAGCTTTCTTT. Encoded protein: CARLPSGSQETEAFF.

CDR3 in amino acids: CASTWGGSSYNSPLHF. In nucleotides, the CDR3 is TGTGCCAGCACCTGGGGCGGGAGCTCCTATAATTCACCCCTCCACTTT. The gene calls are TRBV5-4 and TRBJ1-6; D is perhaps TRBD1 (5 bases). From germline, CDR1 is SGHNT and CDR2 YYREEE (reference sequence). Trimming cost V 6 bases and J 0 bases, with 13 bases left between them. This CDR3 is built from 16 residues.

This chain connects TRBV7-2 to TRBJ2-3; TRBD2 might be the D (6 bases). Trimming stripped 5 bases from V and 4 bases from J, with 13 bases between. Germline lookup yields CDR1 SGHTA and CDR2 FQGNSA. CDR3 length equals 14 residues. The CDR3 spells CASSINSGPDTQYF. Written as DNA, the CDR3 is TGTGCCAGCAGCATTAATAGCGGTCCAGATACGCAGTATTTT.

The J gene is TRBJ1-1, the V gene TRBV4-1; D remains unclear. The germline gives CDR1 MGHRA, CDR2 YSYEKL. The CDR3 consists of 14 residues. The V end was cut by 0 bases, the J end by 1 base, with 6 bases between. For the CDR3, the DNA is TGCGCCAGCAGCCAAGATCTATGGAACACTGAAGCTTTCTTT. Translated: CASSQDLWNTEAFF.

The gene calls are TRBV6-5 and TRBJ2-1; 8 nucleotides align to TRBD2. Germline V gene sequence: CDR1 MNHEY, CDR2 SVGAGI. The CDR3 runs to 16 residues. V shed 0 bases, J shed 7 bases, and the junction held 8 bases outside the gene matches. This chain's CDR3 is CASSYSRSGSRNEQFF. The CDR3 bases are TGTGCCAGCAGTTACTCCCGCAGCGGGAGTCGGAATGAGCAGTTCTTC.

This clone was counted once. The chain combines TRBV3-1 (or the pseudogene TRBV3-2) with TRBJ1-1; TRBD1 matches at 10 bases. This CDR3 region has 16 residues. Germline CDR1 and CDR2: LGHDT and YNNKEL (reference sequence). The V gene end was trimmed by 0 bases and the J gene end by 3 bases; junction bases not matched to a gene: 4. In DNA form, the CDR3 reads TGTGCCAGCAGCCAAGAGTGGACAGGGGGAGACACTGAAGCTTTCTTT. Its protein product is CASSQEWTGGDTEAFF.

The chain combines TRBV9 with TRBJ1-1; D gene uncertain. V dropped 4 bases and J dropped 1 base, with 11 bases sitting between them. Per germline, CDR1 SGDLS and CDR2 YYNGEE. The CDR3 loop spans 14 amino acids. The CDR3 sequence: CASSSDAGNTEAFF. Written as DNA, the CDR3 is TGTGCCAGCAGCAGTGATGCAGGGAACACTGAAGCTTTCTTT.

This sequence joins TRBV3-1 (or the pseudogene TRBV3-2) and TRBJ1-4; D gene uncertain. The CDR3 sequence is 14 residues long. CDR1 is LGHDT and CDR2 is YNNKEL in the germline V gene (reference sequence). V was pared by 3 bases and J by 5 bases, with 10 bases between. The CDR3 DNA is TGTGCCAGCAGCCACCAGGAGGGAAATGAAAAACTGTTTTTT. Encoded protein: CASSHQEGNEKLFF.

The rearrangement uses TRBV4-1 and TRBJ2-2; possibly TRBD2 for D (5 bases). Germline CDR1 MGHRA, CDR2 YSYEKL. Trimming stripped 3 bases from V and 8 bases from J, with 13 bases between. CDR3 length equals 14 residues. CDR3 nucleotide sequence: TGCGCCAGCAGCCAGGGTCCCCCGGGGGGGGAGCTGTTTTTT. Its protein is CASSQGPPGGELFF.

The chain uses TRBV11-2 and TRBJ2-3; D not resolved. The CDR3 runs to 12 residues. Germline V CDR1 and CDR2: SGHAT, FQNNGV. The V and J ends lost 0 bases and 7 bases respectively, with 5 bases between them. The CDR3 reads CASSLDLHTQYF. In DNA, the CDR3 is TGTGCCAGCAGCTTAGATCTACATACGCAGTATTTT.

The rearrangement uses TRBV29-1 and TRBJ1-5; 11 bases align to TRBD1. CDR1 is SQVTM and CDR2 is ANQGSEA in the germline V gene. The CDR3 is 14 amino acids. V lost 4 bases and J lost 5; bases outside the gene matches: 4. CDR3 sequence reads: CSVVGTGGDQPQHF. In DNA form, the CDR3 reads TGCAGCGTTGTAGGGACAGGGGGTGATCAGCCCCAGCATTTT.

CDR3 in amino acids: CASSYRGQTEAFF. As DNA, the CDR3 is TGTGCCAGCAGTTATAGGGGGCAGACTGAAGCTTTCTTT. The rearrangement joins TRBV6-2 or TRBV6-3 to TRBJ1-1; TRBD1 matches 7 bases. The CDR3 length is 13 residues. V trimming: 3 bases; J trimming: 5 bases; junction bases outside the gene matches: 3. Per the germline V gene, CDR1 is MNHEY and CDR2 is SVGEGT.

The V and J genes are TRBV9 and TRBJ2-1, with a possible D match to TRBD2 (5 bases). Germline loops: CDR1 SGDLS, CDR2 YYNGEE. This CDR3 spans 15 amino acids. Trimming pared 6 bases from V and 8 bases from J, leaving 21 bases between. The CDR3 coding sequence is TGTGCCAGCAATGATAGGATGAGCGGTCGGGATGAGCAGTTCTTC. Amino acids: CASNDRMSGRDEQFF.

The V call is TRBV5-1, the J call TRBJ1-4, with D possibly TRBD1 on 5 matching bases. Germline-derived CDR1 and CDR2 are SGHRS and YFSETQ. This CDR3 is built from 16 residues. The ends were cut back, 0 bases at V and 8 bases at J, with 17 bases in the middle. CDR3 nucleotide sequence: TGCGCCAGCAGCTTGGGGGTACAGGTTAAGTGGGAAAAACTGTTTTTT. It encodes CASSLGVQVKWEKLFF.

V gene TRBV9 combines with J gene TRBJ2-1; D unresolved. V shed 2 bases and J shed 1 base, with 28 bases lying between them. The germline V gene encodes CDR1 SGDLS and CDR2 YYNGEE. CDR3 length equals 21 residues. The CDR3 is CASSVSIVAWASSLSYNEQFF. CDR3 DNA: TGTGCCAGCAGCGTTTCCATTGTCGCTTGGGCCTCAAGTTTATCCTACAATGAGCAGTTCTTC.

DNA of the CDR3: TGTGCCAGTAGTGAAAGGGCAGGGGGCTTTGAAAAACTGTTTTTT. Translating it yields CASSERAGGFEKLFF. The rearrangement joins TRBV19 to TRBJ1-4, with TRBD1 matching over 8 bases. CDR3 length equals 15 residues. Germline V gene sequence: CDR1 LNHDA, CDR2 SQIVND (reference sequence). The V gene end was trimmed by 5 bases and the J gene end by 7 bases; junction bases not matched to a gene: 9.

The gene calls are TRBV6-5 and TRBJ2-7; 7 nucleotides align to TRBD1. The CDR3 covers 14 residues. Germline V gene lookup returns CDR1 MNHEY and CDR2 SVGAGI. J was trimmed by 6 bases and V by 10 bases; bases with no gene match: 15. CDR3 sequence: CATVAAGGTGEQYF. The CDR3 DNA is TGTGCCACCGTCGCGGCAGGGGGAACGGGCGAGCAGTACTTC.

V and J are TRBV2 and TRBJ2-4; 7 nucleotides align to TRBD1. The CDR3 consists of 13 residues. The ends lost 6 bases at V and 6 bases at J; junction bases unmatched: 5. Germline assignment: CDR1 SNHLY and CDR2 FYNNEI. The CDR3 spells CASRGDSLNIQYF. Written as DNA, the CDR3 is TGTGCCAGCAGGGGGGACAGCCTAAACATTCAGTACTTC.

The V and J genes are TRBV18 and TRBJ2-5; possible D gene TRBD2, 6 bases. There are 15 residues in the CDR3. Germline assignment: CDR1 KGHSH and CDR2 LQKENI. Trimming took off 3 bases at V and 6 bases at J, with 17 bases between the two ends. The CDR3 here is CASSPAGRSAKTQYF. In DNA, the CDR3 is TGTGCCAGCTCACCCGCGGGGAGATCAGCGAAGACCCAGTACTTC.